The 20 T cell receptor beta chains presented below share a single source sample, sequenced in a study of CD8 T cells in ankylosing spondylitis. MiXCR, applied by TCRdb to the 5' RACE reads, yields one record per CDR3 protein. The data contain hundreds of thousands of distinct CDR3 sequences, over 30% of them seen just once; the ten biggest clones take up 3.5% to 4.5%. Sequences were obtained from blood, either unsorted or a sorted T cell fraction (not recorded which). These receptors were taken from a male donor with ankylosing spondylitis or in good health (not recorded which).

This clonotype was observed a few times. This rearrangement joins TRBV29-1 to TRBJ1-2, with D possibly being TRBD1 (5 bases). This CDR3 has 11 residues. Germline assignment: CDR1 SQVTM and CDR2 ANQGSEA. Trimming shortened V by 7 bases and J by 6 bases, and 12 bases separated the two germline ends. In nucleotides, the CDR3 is TGCAGCGGATGGGACGGTGATGGCTACACCTTC. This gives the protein CSGWDGDGYTF.

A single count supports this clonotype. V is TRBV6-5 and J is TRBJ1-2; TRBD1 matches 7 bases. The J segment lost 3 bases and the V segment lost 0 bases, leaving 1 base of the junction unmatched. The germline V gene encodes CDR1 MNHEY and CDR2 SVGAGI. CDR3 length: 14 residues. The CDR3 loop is CASSYSGQDYGYTF. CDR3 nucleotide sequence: TGTGCCAGCAGTTACTCCGGACAGGACTATGGCTACACCTTC.

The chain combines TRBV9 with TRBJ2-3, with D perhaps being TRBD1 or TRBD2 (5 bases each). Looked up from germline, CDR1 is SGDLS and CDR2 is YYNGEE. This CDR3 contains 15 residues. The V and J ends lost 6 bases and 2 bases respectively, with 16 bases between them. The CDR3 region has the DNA TGTGCCAGCACCAGATCTATGGGGACCACAGATACGCAGTATTTT. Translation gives CASTRSMGTTDTQYF.

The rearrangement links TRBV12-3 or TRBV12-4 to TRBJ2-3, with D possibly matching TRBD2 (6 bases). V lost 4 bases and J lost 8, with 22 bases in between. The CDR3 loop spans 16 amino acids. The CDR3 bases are TGTGCCAGCAGTTCCCAGGCCGGGGGAGTTCAGGGTACGCAGTATTTT. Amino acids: CASSSQAGGVQGTQYF.

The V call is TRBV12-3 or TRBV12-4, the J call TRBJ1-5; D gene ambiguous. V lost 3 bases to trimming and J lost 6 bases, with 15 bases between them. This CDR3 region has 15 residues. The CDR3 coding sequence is TGTGCCAGCAGTTTGGGAACCCTGGGTGGTCAGCCCCAGCATTTT. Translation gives CASSLGTLGGQPQHF.

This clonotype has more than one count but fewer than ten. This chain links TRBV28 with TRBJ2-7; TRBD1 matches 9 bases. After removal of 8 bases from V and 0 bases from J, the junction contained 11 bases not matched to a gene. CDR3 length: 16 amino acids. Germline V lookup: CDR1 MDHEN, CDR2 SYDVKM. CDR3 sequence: CASGDRQGVVSYEQYF. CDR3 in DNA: TGTGCCAGCGGGGACCGACAGGGGGTAGTCTCCTACGAGCAGTACTTC.

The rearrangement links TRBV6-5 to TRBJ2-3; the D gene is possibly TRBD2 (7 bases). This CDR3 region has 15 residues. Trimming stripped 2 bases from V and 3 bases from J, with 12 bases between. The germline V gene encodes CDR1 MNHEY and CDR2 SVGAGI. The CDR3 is CASSYRGGGTDTQYF. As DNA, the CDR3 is TGTGCCAGCAGTTACAGGGGGGGGGGAACAGATACGCAGTATTTT.

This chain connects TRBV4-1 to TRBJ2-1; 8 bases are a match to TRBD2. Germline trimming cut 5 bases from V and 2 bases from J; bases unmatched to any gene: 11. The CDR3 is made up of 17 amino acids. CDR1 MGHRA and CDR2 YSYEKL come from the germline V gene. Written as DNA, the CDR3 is TGCGCCAGCAGCGAGGGCGGGGGGCGGAAGACCTACAATGAGCAGTTCTTC. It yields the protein CASSEGGGRKTYNEQFF.

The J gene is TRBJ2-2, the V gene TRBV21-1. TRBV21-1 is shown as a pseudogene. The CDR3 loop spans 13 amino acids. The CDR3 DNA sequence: TGTGCCAGCAGCAAAGAGAGAACCGGGGAGCTGTTTTTT. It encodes CASSKERTGELFF.

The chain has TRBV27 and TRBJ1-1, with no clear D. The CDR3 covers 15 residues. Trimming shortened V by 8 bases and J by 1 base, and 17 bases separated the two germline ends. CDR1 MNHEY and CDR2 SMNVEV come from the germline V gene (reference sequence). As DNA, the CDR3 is TGTGCCAGCGGCCGAGGTCTCCGACAGAACACTGAAGCTTTCTTT. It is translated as CASGRGLRQNTEAFF.

DNA for the CDR3: TGCAGCGTTGGACTAGCGGGGGGGCCGGAACGGCAGTTCTTC. Translated, it gives CSVGLAGGPERQFF. This rearrangement joins TRBV29-1 to TRBJ2-1; 14 bases line up with TRBD2. V shed 4 bases and J 12 bases; nucleotides not matched to a gene: 8. Germline V CDR1 and CDR2: SQVTM, ANQGSEA. The CDR3 loop spans 14 amino acids.

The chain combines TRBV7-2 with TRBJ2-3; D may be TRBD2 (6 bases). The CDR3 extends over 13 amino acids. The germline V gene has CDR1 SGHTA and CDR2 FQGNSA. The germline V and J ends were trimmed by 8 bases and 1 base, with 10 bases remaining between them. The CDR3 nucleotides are TGTGCCAGCGGGTTAGCGGGCACAGATACGCAGTATTTT. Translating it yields CASGLAGTDTQYF.

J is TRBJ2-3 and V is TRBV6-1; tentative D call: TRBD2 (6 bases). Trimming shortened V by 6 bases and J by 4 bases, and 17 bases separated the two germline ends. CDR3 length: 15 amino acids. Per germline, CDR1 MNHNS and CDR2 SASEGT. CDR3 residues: CASSPGTPKPDTQYF. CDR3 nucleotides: TGTGCCAGCAGCCCCGGGACTCCGAAGCCAGATACGCAGTATTTT.

CDR3 in amino acids: CASSLGGAIGELFF. In nucleotides, the CDR3 is TGTGCCAGCAGCTTGGGAGGGGCGATCGGGGAGCTGTTTTTT. This chain connects TRBV5-6 to TRBJ2-2; perhaps D is TRBD1 or TRBD2 (5 bases each). Germline assignment: CDR1 SGHDT and CDR2 YYEEEE. The CDR3 spans 14 residues. The V end was cut by 0 bases, the J end by 7 bases, with 10 bases between.

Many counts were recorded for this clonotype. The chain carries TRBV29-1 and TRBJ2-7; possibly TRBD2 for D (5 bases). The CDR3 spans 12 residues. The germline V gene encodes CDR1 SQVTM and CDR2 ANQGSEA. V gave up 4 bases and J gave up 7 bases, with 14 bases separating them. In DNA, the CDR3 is TGCAGCGTTGCCCAGTCCTCGGGGGAGCAGTACTTC. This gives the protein CSVAQSSGEQYF.

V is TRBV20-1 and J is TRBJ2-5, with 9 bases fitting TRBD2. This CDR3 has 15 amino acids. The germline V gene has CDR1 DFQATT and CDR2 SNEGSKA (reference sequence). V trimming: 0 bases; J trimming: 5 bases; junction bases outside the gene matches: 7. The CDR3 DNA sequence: TGCAGTGCTAGAGATCCAGCGGGGGGCTTTGAGACCCAGTACTTC. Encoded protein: CSARDPAGGFETQYF.

The CDR3 is CSAPPTRFTDTQYF. In DNA form, the CDR3 reads TGCAGTGCCCCCCCGACTAGATTCACAGATACGCAGTATTTT. The chain is built from TRBV20-1 and TRBJ2-3; possibly TRBD2 for D (6 bases). Germline lookup yields CDR1 DFQATT and CDR2 SNEGSKA (reference sequence). V shed 6 bases and J shed 2 bases, with 15 bases lying between them. The CDR3 covers 14 residues.

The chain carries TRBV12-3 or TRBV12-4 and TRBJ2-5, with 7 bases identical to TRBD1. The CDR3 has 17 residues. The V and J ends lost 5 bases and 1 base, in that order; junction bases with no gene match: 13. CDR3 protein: CASSPLHGTVLQETQYF. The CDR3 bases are TGTGCCAGCAGTCCCCTTCACGGGACAGTCCTCCAAGAGACCCAGTACTTC.

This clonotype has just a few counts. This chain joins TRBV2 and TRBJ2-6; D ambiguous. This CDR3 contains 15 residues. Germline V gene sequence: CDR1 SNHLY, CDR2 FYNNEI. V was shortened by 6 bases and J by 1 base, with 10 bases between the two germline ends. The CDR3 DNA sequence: TGTGCCAGCAGAACAGCCATGTCTGGGGCCAACGTCCTGACTTTC. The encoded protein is CASRTAMSGANVLTF.

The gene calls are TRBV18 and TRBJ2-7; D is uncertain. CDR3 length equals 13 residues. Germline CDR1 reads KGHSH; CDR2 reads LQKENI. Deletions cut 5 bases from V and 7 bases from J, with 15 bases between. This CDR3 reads CASSIGPVREQYF. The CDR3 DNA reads TGTGCCAGCTCAATAGGACCGGTGCGAGAGCAGTACTTC. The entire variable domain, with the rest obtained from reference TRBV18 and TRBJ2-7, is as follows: NAGVMQNPRHLVRRRGQEARLRCSPMKGHSHVYWYRQLPEEGLKFMVYLQKENIIDESGMPKERFSAEFPKEGPSILRIQQVVRGDSAAYFCASSIGPVREQYFGPGTRLTVT.